The rows below give T cell receptor beta chains drawn from one sample of a study of PD-1 blockade in classical Hodgkin lymphoma. Sequenced by immunoSEQ multiplex PCR; TCRdb stores in-frame clones only, minus some. The sample shows 43,000 or so clones, 78% of them seen only once. The sequencing used peripheral blood mononuclear cells (PBMCs), collected before the fourth cycle of nivolumab. The receptor set was obtained from a human donor with classical Hodgkin lymphoma. CDR3s leave out the opening cysteine and the closing phenylalanine or tryptophan. D genes are given only for firm matches.

TRBJ2-3 | 12 | TRBV25-1 | NA | ASSFPGSTDTQY
TRBJ1-5 | 14 | TRBV19 | TRBD1 | ASNRRTGTVVEPQH
TRBJ1-1 | 14 | TRBV7-6 | TRBD1 | ASSLRRDAQGDEAF
TRBJ2-7 | 13 | TRBV2 | TRBD2 | ASSGGLAASYEQY
TRBJ2-1 | 13 | TRBV7-2 | NA | ASSLEGRGWDEQF
TRBJ2-6 | 13 | TRBV2 | NA | ASSWVGSGANVLT
TRBJ1-2 | 12 | TRBV2 | NA | ASSEGSENYGYT
TRBJ2-2 | 14 | TRBV28 | NA | ASSSYRASNTGELF
TRBJ2-5 | 13 | TRBV7-2 | TRBD2 | ASSLESTSGETQY
TRBJ1-1 | 12 | TRBV5-1 | TRBD1 | ASSSGQGPTEAF
TRBJ1-1 | 9 | TRBV20-1 | NA | SAPTDNEAF
TRBJ2-1 | 13 | TRBV9 | NA | ASSPLGWVSDEQF
TRBJ2-4 | 9 | TRBV12-5 | NA | ASGLVDIQY
TRBJ2-2 | 12 | TRBV7-9 | NA | ASSLARGTGELF
TRBJ1-4 | 14 | TRBV4-3 | TRBD1 | ASSQEAGGFGEKLF
TRBJ1-5 | 14 | TRBV19 | NA | ASTRLGDYSNQPQH
TRBJ1-1 | 12 | TRBV5-1 | NA | ASSSAQGNTEAF
TRBJ1-1 | 14 | TRBV5-6 | NA | ASSPNLGATNTEAF
TRBJ2-3 | 14 | TRBV12-5 | NA | ASGTANTDSTDTQY
TRBJ1-1 | 12 | TRBV6-5 | NA | ASSYSWQNTEAF
TRBJ1-4 | 14 | TRBV5-1 | NA | ASSLIPGSTNEKLF
TRBJ1-5 | 13 | TRBV18 | TRBD1 | ASSSGQGEGQPQH